Presented here are 23 T cell receptor beta chains from one specimen sequenced in a study of shared clonotypes between healthy human individuals. The table came from immunoSEQ multiplex PCR; TCRdb's copy has only in-frame clones and leaves some out. The sample lists about half a million clones, approximately 82% occurring once. The sequenced sample consisted of PBMCs. These receptors all stem from a woman in her 40s in good health. Some clones in this sample may be carry-over from other donors' samples.

This sequence joins TRBV27 and TRBJ1-1; D remains unclear. There are 13 residues in the CDR3. Trimming took 2 bases from V and 1 from J, leaving 5 bases between them. Germline CDR1 and CDR2: MNHEY and SMNVEV (reference sequence). The CDR3 sequence: CASSLRQNTEAFF. The CDR3 bases are TGTGCCAGCAGTTTACGACAGAACACTGAAGCTTTCTTT.

As concerns this clone: The same CDR3 is also encoded by other DNA sequences in this sample. This rearrangement joins TRBV6-6 to TRBJ2-7; perhaps TRBD2 as D (5 bases). This CDR3 has 14 amino acids. Trimming pared 2 bases from V and 0 bases from J, leaving 8 bases between. Germline values: CDR1 MNHNY, CDR2 SVGAGI (reference sequence). CDR3 coding DNA: TGTGCCAGCAGTTACCGCGGGTTCTCCTACGAGCAGTACTTC. It codes for CASSYRGFSYEQYF.

This chain joins TRBV2 and TRBJ2-7, with D possibly being TRBD2 (5 bases). Germline V gene sequence: CDR1 SNHLY, CDR2 FYNNEI. CDR3 size: 14 residues. Trimming took off 7 bases at V and 2 bases at J, with 15 bases between the two ends. This CDR3 reads CASTSRDRTYEQYF. In DNA, the CDR3 is TGTGCCAGCACAAGCCGGGATCGCACCTACGAGCAGTACTTC.

The rearrangement uses TRBV7-9 and TRBJ1-1; D not certain. Trimming cost V 10 bases and J 4 bases, with 13 bases left between them. In germline, CDR1 is SEHNR, CDR2 FQNEAQ (reference sequence). The CDR3 spans 12 residues. The CDR3 bases are TGTGCCACTACGGTTGGGAGCACTGAAGCTTTCTTT. It yields the protein CATTVGSTEAFF.

The gene calls are TRBV7-3 and TRBJ2-5; D call uncertain. CDR1 and CDR2 (germline): SGHTA, FQGTGA. This CDR3 is built from 13 residues. With 6 bases removed from V and 4 bases from J, the gap between germline ends came to 12 bases. The CDR3 here is CASSPRPRETQYF. CDR3 sequence (DNA): TGTGCCAGCAGTCCCCGGCCCCGAGAGACCCAGTACTTC. The full variable domain, with the rest looked up from reference TRBV7-3 and TRBJ2-5, is GAGVSQTPSNKVTEKGKYVELRCDPISGHTALYWYRQSLGQGPEFLIYFQGTGAADDSGLPNDRFFAVRPEGSVSTLKIQRTERGDSAVYLCASSPRPRETQYFGPGTRLLVL.

The chain carries TRBV10-3 and TRBJ1-5; D gene uncertain. V was clipped by 3 bases and J by 3 bases, with 9 bases between them. This CDR3 spans 14 amino acids. Germline CDR1 is ENHRY and CDR2 is SYGVKD. CDR3 nucleotides: TGTGCCATCAGTGAAGGGTGGGACAATCAGCCCCAGCATTTT. Translated: CAISEGWDNQPQHF.

This clone was recorded only once. The rearrangement joins TRBV18 to TRBJ2-5; D may be TRBD1 (6 bases). Germline lookup yields CDR1 KGHSH and CDR2 LQKENI. This CDR3 is built from 14 residues. Trimming left V 4 bases short and J 7 bases short, with 16 bases between. The CDR3 protein is CASSLEQGSGTQYF. The CDR3 region has the DNA TGTGCCAGCTCACTAGAGCAGGGGTCCGGGACCCAGTACTTC.

The gene calls are TRBV15 and TRBJ2-1; possibly TRBD2 for D (5 bases). The V and J ends lost 3 bases and 6 bases respectively, with 15 bases between them. This CDR3 contains 15 residues. Per the germline V gene, CDR1 is LNHNV and CDR2 is YYDKDF (reference sequence). CDR3 sequence reads: CATSRGGGRGNEQFF. DNA for the CDR3: TGTGCCACCAGCAGGGGCGGAGGCCGGGGCAATGAGCAGTTCTTC. The entire variable domain, with the rest obtained from reference TRBV15 and TRBJ2-1, is as follows: DAMVIQNPRYQVTQFGKPVTLSCSQTLNHNVMYWYQQKSSQAPKLLFHYYDKDFNNEADTPDNFQSRRPNTSFCFLDIRSPGLGDTAMYLCATSRGGGRGNEQFFGPGTRLTVL.

The chain uses TRBV7-9 and TRBJ2-3; 8 bases agree with TRBD2. J gave up 0 bases and V 3 bases, and 5 bases lay outside the gene matches. Germline CDR1 is SEHNR and CDR2 is FQNEAQ (reference sequence). The CDR3 sequence is 16 residues long. This CDR3 reads CASSFGGAGSTDTQYF. The DNA for the CDR3 is TGTGCCAGCAGCTTCGGGGGGGCAGGGAGCACAGATACGCAGTATTTT.

On this clone itself: Other DNA sequences in the sample encode the same CDR3. This rearrangement joins TRBV30 to TRBJ1-4, with D hard to call. The CDR3 covers 16 residues. V was trimmed by 0 bases and J by 3 bases, leaving 14 bases between them. Germline CDR1 is GTSNPN and CDR2 is SVGIG (reference sequence). The CDR3 DNA reads TGTGCCTGGAGTGTGAGATTGACAAGGGCTAATGAAAAACTGTTTTTT. Encoded protein: CAWSVRLTRANEKLFF.

Only a few counts were recorded for this clone. The chain employs TRBV18 and TRBJ1-4; D is unresolved. This CDR3 comprises 13 residues. V shed 6 bases and J shed 5 bases, with 10 bases lying between them. Germline V gene lookup returns CDR1 KGHSH and CDR2 LQKENI. The CDR3 region is CASSKALNEKLFF. The DNA for the CDR3 is TGTGCCAGCTCGAAAGCATTGAATGAAAAACTGTTTTTT.

A word on this clone: This specimen includes other DNA sequences encoding the same CDR3. This chain links TRBV2 with TRBJ1-5; D is undetermined. V was clipped by 4 bases and J by 5 bases, with 6 bases between them. The CDR3 runs 12 residues. In germline, CDR1 is SNHLY, CDR2 FYNNEI. CDR3 DNA: TGTGCCAGCAGTGCGGGTTATCAGCCCCAGCATTTT. Its protein product is CASSAGYQPQHF.

The gene calls are TRBV7-2 and TRBJ2-7, with D perhaps matching TRBD1 or TRBD2 (6 bases each). The germline CDR1 and CDR2 sequences are SGHTA and FQGNSA. Deletions cut 5 bases from V and 1 base from J, with 15 bases between. The length of the CDR3 is 15 residues. The CDR3 reads CASSQEGGGSYEQYF. The CDR3 DNA is TGTGCCAGCAGCCAGGAAGGAGGGGGATCCTACGAGCAGTACTTC. Based on the CDR3 plus reference TRBV7-2 and TRBJ2-7, the full variable domain is GAGVSQSPSNKVTEKGKDVELRCDPISGHTALYWYRQSLGQGLEFLIYFQGNSAPDKSGLPSDRFSAERTGGSVSTLTIQRTQQEDSAVYLCASSQEGGGSYEQYFGPGTRLTVT.

This chain uses TRBV5-4 with TRBJ2-1; D unclear. The germline V gene encodes CDR1 SGHNT and CDR2 YYREEE (reference sequence). The CDR3 is 13 residues long. The V end was cut by 0 bases, the J end by 6 bases, with 7 bases between. CDR3 loop: CASSLGPPNEQFF. In DNA, the CDR3 is TGTGCCAGCAGCTTGGGGCCACCCAATGAGCAGTTCTTC.

This chain uses TRBV25-1 with TRBJ2-1; D is perhaps TRBD1 (5 bases). Germline V gives CDR1 MGHDK, CDR2 SYGVNS. V shed 4 bases and J shed 9 bases, with 19 bases lying between them. The length of the CDR3 is 15 residues. CDR3 in DNA: TGTGCCAGCAGTGGGTCTAAGCTCCAGGGCCTTGAGCAGTTCTTC. It codes for CASSGSKLQGLEQFF.

This clone has only one observation. J is TRBJ2-2 and V is TRBV18; 7 bases match TRBD2. V lost 6 bases and J lost 3; bases outside the gene matches: 4. CDR1 is KGHSH and CDR2 is LQKENI in the germline V gene. This CDR3 has 14 residues. This chain's CDR3 is CASSREVHTGELFF. As DNA, the CDR3 is TGTGCCAGCTCTCGGGAGGTGCACACCGGGGAGCTGTTTTTT.

The genes are TRBV4-1 and TRBJ2-1; 7 bases agree with TRBD1. CDR1 MGHRA and CDR2 YSYEKL come from the germline V gene. The CDR3 extends over 15 amino acids. The junction had 12 bases not matched to a gene; V was cut back by 4 bases and J by 9 bases. The CDR3 DNA reads TGCGCCAGCAGCCTATCTCCGGGACAGTGGGCTGAGCAGTTCTTC. Amino acid sequence: CASSLSPGQWAEQFF.

The chain links TRBV19 to TRBJ2-5; 9 bases match TRBD2. Unmatched junction bases numbered 11, after V lost 3 bases and J lost 0 bases. This CDR3 has 18 amino acids. CDR1 is LNHDA, CDR2 SQIVND, per germline (reference sequence). The CDR3 region has the DNA TGTGCCAGTAGTATGAGGCTAGCGGGACACCCCTACCAAGAGACCCAGTACTTC. It codes for CASSMRLAGHPYQETQYF. Drawing the rest from reference TRBV19 and TRBJ2-5, the complete variable domain is DGGITQSPKYLFRKEGQNVTLSCEQNLNHDAMYWYRQDPGQGLRLIYYSQIVNDFQKGDIAEGYSVSREKKESFPLTVTSAQKNPTAFYLCASSMRLAGHPYQETQYFGPGTRLLVL.

The chain is built from TRBV18 and TRBJ1-5, with 7 bases fitting TRBD1. In germline, CDR1 is KGHSH, CDR2 LQKENI. There are 14 residues in the CDR3. V trimming: 5 bases; J trimming: 6 bases; junction bases outside the gene matches: 7. This chain's CDR3 is CASSSQGFSQPQHF. In DNA form, the CDR3 reads TGTGCCAGCTCATCACAGGGGTTTAGTCAGCCCCAGCATTTT.

This clone was detected a few times. The V gene is TRBV28, the J gene TRBJ1-1; D gene uncertain. Germline CDR1 reads MDHEN; CDR2 reads SYDVKM. Trimming shortened V by 3 bases and J by 0 bases, and 8 bases separated the two germline ends. The CDR3 extends over 14 amino acids. CDR3 sequence (DNA): TGTGCCAGCAGTTTGGCCCGGATGAACACTGAAGCTTTCTTT. Its protein product is CASSLARMNTEAFF.

This clone was seen once. The J gene is TRBJ2-2, the V gene TRBV4-2; a weak D match, TRBD2 (5 bases). Trimming took off 1 base at V and 3 bases at J, with 15 bases between the two ends. Germline values: CDR1 LGHNA, CDR2 YNFKEQ. CDR3 size: 17 residues. CDR3 sequence reads: CASSQGDGRDYTGELFF. CDR3 nucleotides: TGTGCCAGCAGCCAAGGAGATGGGAGAGACTACACCGGGGAGCTGTTTTTT.

The V and J genes are TRBV28 and TRBJ1-2; possible D gene TRBD1, 6 bases. Per germline, CDR1 MDHEN and CDR2 SYDVKM. The length of the CDR3 is 13 residues. The ends were cut back, 4 bases at V and 4 bases at J, with 10 bases in the middle. In DNA form, the CDR3 reads TGTGCCAGCAGTTCTGGGGGCCCCTATGGCTACACCTTC. Protein sequence: CASSSGGPYGYTF.

This rearrangement joins TRBV7-2 to TRBJ1-2, with D tentatively TRBD1 (6 bases). There are 15 residues in the CDR3. Trimming shortened V by 1 base and J by 2 bases, and 11 bases separated the two germline ends. Germline V gene lookup returns CDR1 SGHTA and CDR2 FQGNSA. Here the CDR3 DNA reads TGTGCCAGCAGCTTAGTGGCAGGGGTGAACTATGGCTACACCTTC. Translating it yields CASSLVAGVNYGYTF.